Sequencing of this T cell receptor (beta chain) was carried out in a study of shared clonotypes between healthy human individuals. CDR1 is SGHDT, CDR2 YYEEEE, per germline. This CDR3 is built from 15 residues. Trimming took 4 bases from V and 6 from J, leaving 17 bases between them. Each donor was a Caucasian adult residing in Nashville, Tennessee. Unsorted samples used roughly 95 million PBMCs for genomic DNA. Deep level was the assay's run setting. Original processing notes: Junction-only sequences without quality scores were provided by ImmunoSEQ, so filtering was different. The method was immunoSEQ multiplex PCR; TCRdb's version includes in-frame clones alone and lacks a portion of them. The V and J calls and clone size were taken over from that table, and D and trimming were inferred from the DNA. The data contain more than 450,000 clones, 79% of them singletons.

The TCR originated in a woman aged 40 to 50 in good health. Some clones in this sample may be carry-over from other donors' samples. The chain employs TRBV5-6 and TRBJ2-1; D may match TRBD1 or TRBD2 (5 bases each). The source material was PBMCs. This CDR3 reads CASSRGASSGNEQFF. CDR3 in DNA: TGTGCCAGCAGCCGGGGCGCTAGTTCTGGCAATGAGCAGTTCTTC.